A selection of T cell receptor beta chains follows, all from one sample in a study of CD8 T cells in Susac syndrome. TCRdb fed the immunoSEQ multiplex PCR reads into MiXCR, producing one record per CDR3 protein. The sample lists roughly 140,000 distinct CDR3 sequences; over 95% were seen once. The sample comprised CD8+ T cells from PBMCs. The source is a human donor with multiple sclerosis. Both conserved end residues are part of each CDR3. Fields, in order: J gene, clone size, V gene, D gene, CDR3 protein, CDR3 DNA. A D gene is named only where the DNA matches it firmly. Some rows mark clone size as missing; the rest say once, few, many or name a class of expanded clone.

TRBJ2-6	NA	TRBV25-1	TRBD1	CASSGAGRGNAGANVLTF	TGTGCCAGCAGTGGTGCGGGCAGGGGGAATGCTGGGGCCAACGTCCTGACTTTC
TRBJ2-1	NA	TRBV13	TRBD1	CASSPTGESSYNEQFF	TGTGCCAGCAGCCCGACAGGGGAGAGCTCCTACAATGAGCAGTTCTTC
TRBJ1-2	NA	TRBV29-1	NA	CSVEVSTRGYTF	TGCAGCGTTGAAGTCTCGACCCGGGGCTACACCTTC
TRBJ2-7	NA	TRBV29-1	NA	CSVEDRGRTPYEQYF	TGCAGCGTTGAAGACCGGGGGCGGACTCCATACGAGCAGTACTTC
TRBJ2-7	NA	TRBV27	NA	CASSLGRTYEQYF	TGTGCCAGCAGTTTAGGAAGGACCTACGAGCAGTACTTC
TRBJ2-3	NA	TRBV6-4	TRBD2	CASSLSAGTTDTQYF	TGTGCCAGCAGCCTATCAGCGGGGACCACAGATACGCAGTATTTT
TRBJ2-5	once	TRBV29-1	NA	CSVEDPVLQETQYF	TGCAGCGTTGAAGATCCGGTATTGCAAGAGACCCAGTACTTC
TRBJ2-7	NA	TRBV7-8	TRBD1	CASSPGTATTWEQYF	TGTGCCAGCAGCCCCGGGACAGCGACGACGTGGGAGCAGTACTTC
TRBJ1-5	NA	TRBV30	NA	CALTRGGHNQPQHF	TGTGCCCTCACCCGGGGGGGGCACAATCAGCCCCAGCATTTT
TRBJ2-1	NA	TRBV5-4	TRBD2	CASSQLAGGSEQFF	TGTGCCAGCAGCCAACTAGCGGGGGGTAGTGAGCAGTTCTTC
TRBJ1-1	NA	TRBV15	NA	CATSRDESHTEAFF	TGTGCCACCAGCAGAGACGAATCGCACACTGAAGCTTTCTTT
TRBJ2-7	once	TRBV7-9	TRBD1	CASRTGTDLREQYF	TGTGCCAGCAGAACCGGGACAGATCTTCGCGAGCAGTACTTC
TRBJ2-7	NA	TRBV19	NA	CASSPGPGEQYF	TGTGCCAGTAGTCCGGGGCCGGGGGAGCAGTACTTC
TRBJ2-1	NA	TRBV20-1	NA	CSARTAPNNEQFF	TGCAGTGCTAGAACCGCCCCTAACAATGAGCAGTTCTTC
TRBJ1-2	NA	TRBV6-1	TRBD1	CASRLSGWTGTNYGYTF	TGTGCCAGCAGACTTTCCGGTTGGACAGGGACTAACTATGGCTACACCTTC
TRBJ1-2	NA	TRBV30	NA	CAWVRDGYTF	TGTGCCTGGGTTAGGGATGGCTACACCTTC
TRBJ2-3	NA	TRBV5-4	TRBD1	CASSLDFRDRRFDTQYF	TGTGCCAGCAGCTTGGATTTCCGGGACAGACGCTTCGATACGCAGTATTTT
TRBJ2-5	NA	TRBV25-1	NA	CASSESPGGSGESHQETQYF	TGTGCCAGCAGTGAATCCCCAGGGGGTAGCGGGGAGTCCCACCAAGAGACCCAGTACTTC
TRBJ1-1	NA	TRBV15	NA	CATSIGVSTEAFF	TGTGCCACCAGCATCGGGGTGAGCACTGAAGCTTTCTTT
TRBJ2-2	NA	TRBV30	NA	CAWKIGDTGELFF	TGTGCCTGGAAAATCGGCGACACCGGGGAGCTGTTTTTT
TRBJ1-2	NA	TRBV14	NA	CASSQTPGGGYTF	TGTGCCAGCAGCCAAACCCCAGGTGGTGGCTACACCTTC
TRBJ2-7	NA	TRBV18	NA	CASSPPTPGELSYEQYF	TGTGCCAGCTCACCACCAACCCCAGGGGAACTCTCCTACGAGCAGTACTTC
TRBJ2-1	NA	TRBV2	NA	CASSAPTTNNEQFF	TGTGCCAGCAGCGCCCCGACAACTAACAATGAGCAGTTCTTC
TRBJ1-1	NA	TRBV6-5	NA	CASSYRVGGRTEAFF	TGTGCCAGCAGTTACCGAGTGGGAGGGAGGACTGAAGCTTTCTTT